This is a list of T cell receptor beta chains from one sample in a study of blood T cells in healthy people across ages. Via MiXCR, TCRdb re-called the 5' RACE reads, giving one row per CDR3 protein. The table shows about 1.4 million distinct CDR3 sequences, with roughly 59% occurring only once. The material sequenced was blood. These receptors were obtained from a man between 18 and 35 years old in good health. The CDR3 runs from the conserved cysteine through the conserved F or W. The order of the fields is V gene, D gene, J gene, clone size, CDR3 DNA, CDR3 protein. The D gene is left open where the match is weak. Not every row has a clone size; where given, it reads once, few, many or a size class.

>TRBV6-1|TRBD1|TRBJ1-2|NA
TGTGCCAGCATTAACCTACAGGGGGGCTATGGCTACACCTTC
CASINLQGGYGYTF
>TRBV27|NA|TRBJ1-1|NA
TGTGCCAGCAGTTTATCTTGGACAGAGCTAGCTTTCTTT
CASSLSWTELAFF
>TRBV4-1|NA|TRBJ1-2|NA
TGCGTCAGCAGCCAAGATCTCGGCAGCGGCTATGGCTACACCTTC
CVSSQDLGSGYGYTF
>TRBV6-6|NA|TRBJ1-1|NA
TGTGCCAGCAGTTACTTGGGTGTGGACACTGAAGCTTTCTTT
CASSYLGVDTEAFF
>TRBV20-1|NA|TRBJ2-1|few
TGCAGTGCTAGACCTCTAGCGCACAGCTCCTACAATGAGCAGTTCTTC
CSARPLAHSSYNEQFF
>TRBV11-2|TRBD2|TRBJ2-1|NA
TGTGCCAGCAGCTCGTTTCGGGAGAGGGAGGGGGAGCAGTTCTTC
CASSSFREREGEQFF
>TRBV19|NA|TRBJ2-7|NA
TGTGCCAGTAGTATGGAGGGAAGGGGCTCCTACGAGCAGTACTTC
CASSMEGRGSYEQYF
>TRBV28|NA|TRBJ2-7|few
TGTGCCAGCAGAGACCCCTCCGAGCAGTACTTC
CASRDPSEQYF
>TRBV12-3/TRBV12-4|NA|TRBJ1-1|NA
TGTGCCAGCAGTTTTGACACGGGGAACACTGAAGCTTTCTTT
CASSFDTGNTEAFF
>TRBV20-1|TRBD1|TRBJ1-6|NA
TGCAGTGCGGGACAGGGGGCTGGTTCACCCCTCCACTTT
CSAGQGAGSPLHF
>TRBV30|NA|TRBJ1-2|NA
TGTGCCTGGAGACGCATTACAATGGAAAACTATGGCTACACCTTC
CAWRRITMENYGYTF
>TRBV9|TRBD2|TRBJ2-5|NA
TGTGCCAGCAGCGGTACTAGCGGGACCCCCCATTCCCAAGAGACCCAGTACTTC
CASSGTSGTPHSQETQYF
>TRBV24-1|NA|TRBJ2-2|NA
TGTGCCACCAGTGATCGAGAGGGCGGGGAGCTGTTTTTT
CATSDREGGELFF
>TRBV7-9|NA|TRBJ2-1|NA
TGTGCCAGCAGCTTATTCGGGGGGCGGAGAGTGAATGAGCAGTTCTTC
CASSLFGGRRVNEQFF
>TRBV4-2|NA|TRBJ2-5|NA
TGTGCCAGCAGCACGCGTAGGGGGGAGACCCAGTACTTC
CASSTRRGETQYF
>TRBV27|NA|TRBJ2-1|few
TGTGCCAGCTCCCCCGAAATAGTGGGCGATGAGCAGTTCTTC
CASSPEIVGDEQFF
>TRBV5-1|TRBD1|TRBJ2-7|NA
TGCGCCAGCAGAGGGGGACCGGGACAGGGGTACGAGCAGTACTTC
CASRGGPGQGYEQYF
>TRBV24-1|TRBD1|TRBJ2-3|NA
TGTGCCACCAGTGATTTGGGGACAGGGTCGGGCTATTCTAGCACAGATACGCAGTATTTT
CATSDLGTGSGYSSTDTQYF
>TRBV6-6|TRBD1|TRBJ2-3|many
TGTGCCAGCAGTCTGGACAGGGTCACAGATACGCAGTATTTT
CASSLDRVTDTQYF
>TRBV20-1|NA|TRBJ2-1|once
TGCAGTGCTGGGCAGGGAATCCCCAATGAGCAGTTCTTC
CSAGQGIPNEQFF
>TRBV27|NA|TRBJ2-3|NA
TGTGCCAGCAGTTCCCCGGGACATCAAAGCACAGATACGCAGTATTTT
CASSSPGHQSTDTQYF
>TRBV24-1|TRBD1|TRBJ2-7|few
TGTGCCACCAGTGACCCCAGACAGGGAACCTACGAGCAGTACTTC
CATSDPRQGTYEQYF
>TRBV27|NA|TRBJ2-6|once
TGTGCCAGCTACGCGCTCGGGACTGGGGCCAACGTCCTGACTTTC
CASYALGTGANVLTF
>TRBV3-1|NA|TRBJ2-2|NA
TGTGCCAGCAGCCAGGGCCCTGCCACCGGGGAGCTGTTTTTT
CASSQGPATGELFF
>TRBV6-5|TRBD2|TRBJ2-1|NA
TGTGCCAGCAGTTATCATACTAGCGGCTCCTACAATGAGCAGTTCTTC
CASSYHTSGSYNEQFF
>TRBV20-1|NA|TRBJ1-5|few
TGCAGTGCTAGTTTTCCCGGGGCCGGCAATCAGCCCCAGCATTTT
CSASFPGAGNQPQHF
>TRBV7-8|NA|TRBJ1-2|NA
TGTGCCAGCAGCTTAGAAACAAACTTCCCCTCGGGGTCCTATGGCTACACCTTC
CASSLETNFPSGSYGYTF
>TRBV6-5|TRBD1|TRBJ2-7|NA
TGTGCCAGCAGTCGGATCCCGGGACAGGAGTCCTACGAGCAGTACTTC
CASSRIPGQESYEQYF
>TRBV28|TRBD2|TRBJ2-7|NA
TGTGCCAGCTCCACTAGCGGGGGGCCTACTTGGGAGCAGTACTTC
CASSTSGGPTWEQYF
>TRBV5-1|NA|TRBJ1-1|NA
TGCGCCAGCAGCTCAGGACGGAACGAAGCTTTCTTT
CASSSGRNEAFF
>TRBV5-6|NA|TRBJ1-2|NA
TGTGCCAGCAGAACTAGGGGCGCGGGAAGTACTACGAACAATTATGGCTACACCTTC
CASRTRGAGSTTNNYGYTF
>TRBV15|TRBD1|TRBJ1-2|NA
TGTGCCACCAGCAGAGATCTGGTCGAGGACAGGGAATGTGGCTACACCTTC
CATSRDLVEDRECGYTF
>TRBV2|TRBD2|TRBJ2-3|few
TGTGCCAGCCGCGGGGGAAACACAGATACGCAGTATTTT
CASRGGNTDTQYF
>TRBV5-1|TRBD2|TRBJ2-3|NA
TGCGCCAGCAGCTTGGATGCGGGAGGGCCCTCAGATACGCAGTATTTT
CASSLDAGGPSDTQYF
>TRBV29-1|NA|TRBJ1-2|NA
TGCAGCGTTAGGGGCGACGGCGAAGGCAGCTATGGCTACACCTTC
CSVRGDGEGSYGYTF
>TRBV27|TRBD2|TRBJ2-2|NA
TGTGCCAGCAGTTTATGGGCCGGGGGGGCCACCGGGGAGCTGTTTTTT
CASSLWAGGATGELFF
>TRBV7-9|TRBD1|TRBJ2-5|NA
TGTGCCAGCAGCTTCCTCCGGGACAGGGGTAGATCATCGGAAGAGACCCAGTACTTC
CASSFLRDRGRSSEETQYF
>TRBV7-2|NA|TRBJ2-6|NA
TGTGCCAGCAGCTATAAAGACCTGTTCTCTGGGGCCTACGTCCTGACTTTC
CASSYKDLFSGAYVLTF
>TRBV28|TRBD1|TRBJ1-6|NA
TGTGCCAGCAGTCTGACAGGGGCAACCTATAATTCACCCCTCCACTTT
CASSLTGATYNSPLHF
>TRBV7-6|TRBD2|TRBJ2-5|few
TGTGCCAGCAGCTCAGGACTAGCGGGGGCCCCCGGACTGGAGACCCAGTACTTC
CASSSGLAGAPGLETQYF
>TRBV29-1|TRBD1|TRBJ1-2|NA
TGCAGCGTTGGGCCCGGGACAGGGGTCTATGGCTACACCTTC
CSVGPGTGVYGYTF
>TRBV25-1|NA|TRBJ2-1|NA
TGTGCCAGCAGTGAATATAGGCAGGTGAATGAGCAGTTCTTC
CASSEYRQVNEQFF
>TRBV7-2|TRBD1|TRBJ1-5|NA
TGTGCCAGCAGCAACAGGACAGGGAAAAATCAGCCCCAGCATTTT
CASSNRTGKNQPQHF
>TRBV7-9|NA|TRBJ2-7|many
TGTGCCAGCAGCTTAACGGATAGCTCCTACGAGCAGTACTTC
CASSLTDSSYEQYF
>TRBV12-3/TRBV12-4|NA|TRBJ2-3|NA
TGTGCCAGCAGTACTAGTTCAGATACGCAGTATTTT
CASSTSSDTQYF
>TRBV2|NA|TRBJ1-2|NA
TGTGCCAGCAGTGAAGTGAAGGGCTCAAACTATGGCTACACCTTC
CASSEVKGSNYGYTF
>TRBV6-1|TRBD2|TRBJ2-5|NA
TGTGCCAGCAGTGGCGCATCGCGGGAGGGAGAGACCCAGTACTTC
CASSGASREGETQYF
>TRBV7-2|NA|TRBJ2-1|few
TGTGCCAGCAGCTTAATGCCGAACAATGAGCAGTTCTTC
CASSLMPNNEQFF
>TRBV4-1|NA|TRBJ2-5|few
TGCGCCAGCAGCCAAATAGCAACAGTTCAAGAGACCCAGTACTTC
CASSQIATVQETQYF
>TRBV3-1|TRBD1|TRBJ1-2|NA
TGTGCCAGCAGCCAGCCCCCAAAGACAGGGTACTATGGCTACACCTTC
CASSQPPKTGYYGYTF
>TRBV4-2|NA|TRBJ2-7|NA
TGTGCCAGCAGGGGGGGCGAGGCCTACGAGCAGTACTTC
CASRGGEAYEQYF
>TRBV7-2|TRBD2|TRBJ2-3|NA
TGTGCCAGCAGCTCTGCGGGAGGGTCCTACTTAGGTACGCAGTATTTT
CASSSAGGSYLGTQYF
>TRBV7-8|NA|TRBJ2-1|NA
TGTGCCAGCAGCTTCCCTCGGGTGGGAGAGGATGAGCAGTTCTTC
CASSFPRVGEDEQFF
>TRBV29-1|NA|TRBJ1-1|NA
TGCAGCGTTGATGTCAGAAACACTGAAGCTTTCTTT
CSVDVRNTEAFF